Sequencing of this TCR beta chain was carried out in a study of T cells after yellow fever vaccination. Study observations and caveats: Booster samples showed a return of most primary-vaccination clones (around 96% CD4, roughly 85% CD8). Only a small proportion of the clonotypes turned up in both the CD4 and the CD8 compartments, likely arising from convergent recombination. Any FACS-sorted repertoire could hold abundant clonotypes that contaminate it from the bulk population.

Template switching with 5'RACE generated the TCR cDNA and added a universal primer site and UMIs. TCRdb passed the 5' RACE reads through MiXCR, listing each CDR3 protein once. The sample has some 150,000 distinct CDR3 sequences, around 9.7% seen once. The CDR3 totals 15 residues. From germline, CDR1 is SGHVS and CDR2 FQNEAQ. V was shortened by 1 base and J by 2 bases, with 11 bases between the two germline ends. This clonotype was counted a few times. The antigen is not known. This chain uses TRBV7-8 with TRBJ1-2; a possible D gene is TRBD1 (5 bases). Here the sequenced sample was CD8+ T cells sorted from PBMCs, taken 45 days after the yellow fever booster vaccination. This sequence originates from a man between 18 and 29 years old who received the YFV17D yellow fever vaccine. Here the CDR3 reads CASSLVAGPNYGYTF. CDR3 nucleotides: TGTGCCAGCAGCTTAGTGGCAGGGCCAAACTATGGCTACACCTTC.